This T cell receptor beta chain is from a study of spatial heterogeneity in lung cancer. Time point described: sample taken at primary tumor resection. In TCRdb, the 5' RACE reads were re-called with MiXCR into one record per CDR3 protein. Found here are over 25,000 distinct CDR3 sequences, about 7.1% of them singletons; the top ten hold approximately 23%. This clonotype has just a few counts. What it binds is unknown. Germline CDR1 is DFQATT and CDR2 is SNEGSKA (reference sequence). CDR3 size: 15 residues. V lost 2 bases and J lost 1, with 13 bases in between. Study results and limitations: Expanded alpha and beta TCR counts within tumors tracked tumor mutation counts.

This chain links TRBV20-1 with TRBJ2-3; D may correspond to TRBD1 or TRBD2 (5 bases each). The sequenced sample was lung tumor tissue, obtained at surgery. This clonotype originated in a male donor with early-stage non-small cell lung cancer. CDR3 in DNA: TGCAGTGCTAGACACCCGGGACGGGGCACAGATACGCAGTATTTT. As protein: CSARHPGRGTDTQYF.